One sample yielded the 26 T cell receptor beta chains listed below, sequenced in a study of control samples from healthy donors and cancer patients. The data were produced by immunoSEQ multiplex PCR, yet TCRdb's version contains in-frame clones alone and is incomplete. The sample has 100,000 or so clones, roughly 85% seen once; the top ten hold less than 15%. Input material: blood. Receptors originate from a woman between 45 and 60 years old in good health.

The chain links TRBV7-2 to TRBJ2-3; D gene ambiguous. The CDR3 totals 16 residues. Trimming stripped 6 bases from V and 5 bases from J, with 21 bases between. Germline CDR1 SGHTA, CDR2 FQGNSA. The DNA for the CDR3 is TGTGCCAGCAGTTCCAATCCGGGCCCAATCGTAGATACGCAGTATTTT. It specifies CASSSNPGPIVDTQYF.

The CDR3 spells CASSSRWTSGNTIYF. CDR3 coding DNA: TGTGCCAGCAGCTCGAGATGGACCTCTGGAAACACCATATATTTT. This chain joins TRBV7-2 and TRBJ1-3; D ambiguous. Looked up from germline, CDR1 is SGHTA and CDR2 is FQGNSA. This CDR3 has 15 residues. Trimming took off 4 bases at V and 0 bases at J, with 10 bases between the two ends.

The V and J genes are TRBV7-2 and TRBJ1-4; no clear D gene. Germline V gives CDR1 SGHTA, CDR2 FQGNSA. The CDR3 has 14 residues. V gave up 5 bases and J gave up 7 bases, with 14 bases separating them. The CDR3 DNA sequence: TGTGCCAGCAGCATAAGCTCAGCCCGTGAAAAACTGTTTTTT. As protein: CASSISSAREKLFF.

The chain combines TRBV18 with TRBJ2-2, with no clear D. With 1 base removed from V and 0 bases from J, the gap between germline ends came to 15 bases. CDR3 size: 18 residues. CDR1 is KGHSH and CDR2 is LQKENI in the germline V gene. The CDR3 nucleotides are TGTGCCAGCTCACCACTAGGTGAAGGCGCTACGAACACCGGGGAGCTGTTTTTT. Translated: CASSPLGEGATNTGELFF.

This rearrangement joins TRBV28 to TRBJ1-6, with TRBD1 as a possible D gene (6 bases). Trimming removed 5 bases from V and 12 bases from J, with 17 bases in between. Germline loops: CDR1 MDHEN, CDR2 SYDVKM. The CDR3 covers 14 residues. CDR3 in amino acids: CASSPTDRIGPLHF. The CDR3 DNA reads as TGTGCCAGCAGTCCGACTGACAGGATTGGACCCCTCCACTTT.

In nucleotides, the CDR3 is TGTGCCAGCAGCGCCAGACAGGGAATGAACACTGAAGCTTTCTTT. Protein product: CASSARQGMNTEAFF. V is TRBV9 and J is TRBJ1-1; 7 nucleotides align to TRBD1. Germline lookup yields CDR1 SGDLS and CDR2 YYNGEE. After removal of 3 bases from V and 0 bases from J, the junction contained 5 bases not matched to a gene. CDR3 size: 15 residues.

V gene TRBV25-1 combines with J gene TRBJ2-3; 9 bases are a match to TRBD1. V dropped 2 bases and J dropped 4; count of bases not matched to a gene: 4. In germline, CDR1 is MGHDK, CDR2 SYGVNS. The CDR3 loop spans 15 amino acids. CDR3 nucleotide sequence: TGTGCCAGCAGTGAAGGGGGGACAGGGTCAGATACGCAGTATTTT. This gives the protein CASSEGGTGSDTQYF.

Here the CDR3 reads CASSQDRTGVSYEQYF. For the CDR3, the DNA is TGCGCCAGCAGCCAAGATCGGACAGGGGTCTCCTACGAGCAGTACTTC. The rearrangement joins TRBV4-3 to TRBJ2-7; 9 bases align to TRBD1. Germline loops: CDR1 LGHNA, CDR2 YSLEER. The CDR3 has 16 residues. Germline trimming cut 0 bases from V and 0 bases from J; bases unmatched to any gene: 3.

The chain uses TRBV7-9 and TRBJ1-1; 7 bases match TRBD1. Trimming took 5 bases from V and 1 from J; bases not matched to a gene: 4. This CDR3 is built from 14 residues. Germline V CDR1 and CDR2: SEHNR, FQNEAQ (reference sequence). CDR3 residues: CASSRTGENTEAFF. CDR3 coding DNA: TGTGCCAGCAGCCGAACAGGGGAGAACACTGAAGCTTTCTTT. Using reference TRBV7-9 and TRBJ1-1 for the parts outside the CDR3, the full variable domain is DTGVSQNPRHKITKRGQNVTFRCDPISEHNRLYWYRQTLGQGPEFLTYFQNEAQLEKSRLLSDRFSAERPKGSFSTLEIQRTEQGDSAMYLCASSRTGENTEAFFGQGTRLTVV.

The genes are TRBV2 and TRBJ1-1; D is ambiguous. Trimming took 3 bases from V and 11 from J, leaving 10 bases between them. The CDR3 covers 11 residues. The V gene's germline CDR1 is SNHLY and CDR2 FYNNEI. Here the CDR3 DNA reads TGTGCCAGCAGTGACGGCCAGCGGGCTTTCTTT. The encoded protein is CASSDGQRAFF.

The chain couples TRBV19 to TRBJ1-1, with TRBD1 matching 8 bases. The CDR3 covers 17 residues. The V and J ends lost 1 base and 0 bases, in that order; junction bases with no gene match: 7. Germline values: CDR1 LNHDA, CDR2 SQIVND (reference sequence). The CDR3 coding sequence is TGTGCCAGTAGTATAGGTTGGACAGGGAGGATGAACACTGAAGCTTTCTTT. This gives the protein CASSIGWTGRMNTEAFF.

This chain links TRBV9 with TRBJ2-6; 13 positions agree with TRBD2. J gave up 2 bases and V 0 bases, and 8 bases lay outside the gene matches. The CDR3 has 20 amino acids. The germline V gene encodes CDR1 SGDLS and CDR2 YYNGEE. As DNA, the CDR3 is TGTGCCAGCAGCGTAGGAACTAGCGGGGGGGACTCCCCTGGGGCCAACGTCCTGACTTTC. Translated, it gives CASSVGTSGGDSPGANVLTF.

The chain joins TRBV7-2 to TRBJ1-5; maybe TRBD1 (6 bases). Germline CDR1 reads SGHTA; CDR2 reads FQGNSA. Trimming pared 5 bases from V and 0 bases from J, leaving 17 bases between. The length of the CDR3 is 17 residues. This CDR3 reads CASSPHGTPNSNQPQHF. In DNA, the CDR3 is TGTGCCAGCAGCCCTCATGGGACACCAAATAGCAATCAGCCCCAGCATTTT.

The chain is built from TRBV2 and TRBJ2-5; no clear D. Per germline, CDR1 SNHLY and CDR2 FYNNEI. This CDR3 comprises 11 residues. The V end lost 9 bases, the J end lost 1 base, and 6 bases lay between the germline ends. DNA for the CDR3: TGTGCCAGTTCTCCCCAAGAGACCCAGTACTTC. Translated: CASSPQETQYF.

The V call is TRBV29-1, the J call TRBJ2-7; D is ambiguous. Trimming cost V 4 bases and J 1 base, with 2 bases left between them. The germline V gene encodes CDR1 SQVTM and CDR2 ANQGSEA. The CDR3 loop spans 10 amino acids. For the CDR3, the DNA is TGCAGCGTTGGATCCTACGAGCAGTACTTC. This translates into CSVGSYEQYF.

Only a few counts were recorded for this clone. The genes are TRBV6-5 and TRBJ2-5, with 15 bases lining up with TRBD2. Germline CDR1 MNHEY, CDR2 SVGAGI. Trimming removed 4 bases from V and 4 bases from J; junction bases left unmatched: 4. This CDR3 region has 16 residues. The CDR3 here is CASSSGLAGGTETQYF. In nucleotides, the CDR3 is TGTGCCAGCAGTTCCGGACTAGCGGGGGGGACAGAGACCCAGTACTTC.

CDR3 region: CASSWTSGVNEQFF. CDR3 DNA: TGTGCCAGCAGTTGGACTAGCGGGGTCAATGAGCAGTTCTTC. The rearrangement links TRBV28 to TRBJ2-1; 12 bases are a match to TRBD2. J was trimmed by 6 bases and V by 4 bases; bases with no gene match: 1. The CDR3 has 14 residues. Germline V gene data show CDR1 as MDHEN and CDR2 as SYDVKM.

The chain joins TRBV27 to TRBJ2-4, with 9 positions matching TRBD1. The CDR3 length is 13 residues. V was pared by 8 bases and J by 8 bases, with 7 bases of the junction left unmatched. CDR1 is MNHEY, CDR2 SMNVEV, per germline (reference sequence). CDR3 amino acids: CASLDRGSYIQYF. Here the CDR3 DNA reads TGTGCCAGCCTGGACAGGGGTAGTTACATTCAGTACTTC.

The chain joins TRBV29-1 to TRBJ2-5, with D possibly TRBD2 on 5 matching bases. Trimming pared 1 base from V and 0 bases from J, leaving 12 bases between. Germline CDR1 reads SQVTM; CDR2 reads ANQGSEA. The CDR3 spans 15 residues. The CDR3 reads CSVEGGPGYQETQYF. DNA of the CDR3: TGCAGCGTTGAAGGTGGGCCGGGGTACCAAGAGACCCAGTACTTC.

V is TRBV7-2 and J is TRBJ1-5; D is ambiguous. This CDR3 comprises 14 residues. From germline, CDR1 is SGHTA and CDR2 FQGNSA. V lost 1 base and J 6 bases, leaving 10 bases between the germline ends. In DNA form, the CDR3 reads TGTGCCAGCAGCTTAGGGGTTGCGGCTCAGCCCCAGCATTTT. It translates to CASSLGVAAQPQHF.

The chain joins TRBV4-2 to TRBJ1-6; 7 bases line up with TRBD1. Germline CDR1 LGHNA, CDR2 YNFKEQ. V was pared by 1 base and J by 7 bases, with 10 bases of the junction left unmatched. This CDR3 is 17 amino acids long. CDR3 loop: CASSQGKVPGGNSPLHF. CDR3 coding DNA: TGTGCCAGCAGCCAAGGGAAAGTCCCAGGGGGGAATTCACCCCTCCACTTT.

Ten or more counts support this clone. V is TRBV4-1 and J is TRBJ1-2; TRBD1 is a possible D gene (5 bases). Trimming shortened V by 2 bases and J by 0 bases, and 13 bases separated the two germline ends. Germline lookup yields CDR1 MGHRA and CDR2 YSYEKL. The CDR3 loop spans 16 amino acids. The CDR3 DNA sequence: TGCGCCAGCAGCCAAACACCACAGGAACCTAACTATGGCTACACCTTC. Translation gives CASSQTPQEPNYGYTF.

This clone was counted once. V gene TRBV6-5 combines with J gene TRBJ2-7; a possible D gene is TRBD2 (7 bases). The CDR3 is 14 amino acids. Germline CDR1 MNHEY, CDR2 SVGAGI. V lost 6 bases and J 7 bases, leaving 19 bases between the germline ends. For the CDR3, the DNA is TGTGCCAGCAGAGTATCGGGGGGCCGGCGGGAGCAGTACTTC. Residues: CASRVSGGRREQYF.

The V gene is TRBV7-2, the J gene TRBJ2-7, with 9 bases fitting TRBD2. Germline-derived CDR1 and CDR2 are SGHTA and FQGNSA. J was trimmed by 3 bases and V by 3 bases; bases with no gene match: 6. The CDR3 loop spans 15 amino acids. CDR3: CASSFTGTSSYEQYF. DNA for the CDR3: TGTGCCAGCAGCTTCACCGGGACTAGCAGCTACGAGCAGTACTTC.

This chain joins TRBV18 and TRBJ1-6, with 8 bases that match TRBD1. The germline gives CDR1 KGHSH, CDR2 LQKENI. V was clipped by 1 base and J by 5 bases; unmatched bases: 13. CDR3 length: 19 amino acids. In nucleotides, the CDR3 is TGTGCCAGCTCACCACGGCCACTCGGACAGGGAGGAAATAATTCACCCCTCCACTTT. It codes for CASSPRPLGQGGNNSPLHF.

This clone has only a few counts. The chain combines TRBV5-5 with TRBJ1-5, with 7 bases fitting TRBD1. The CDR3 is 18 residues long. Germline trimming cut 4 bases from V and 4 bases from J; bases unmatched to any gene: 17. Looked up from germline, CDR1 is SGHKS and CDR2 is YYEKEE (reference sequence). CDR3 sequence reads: CASSPILQDRVVNQPQHF. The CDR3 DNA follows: TGTGCCAGCAGCCCCATACTACAAGACAGGGTTGTGAATCAGCCCCAGCATTTT.